The present T cell receptor beta chain was sequenced within a study of cytomegalovirus exposure and HLA in healthy donors. In the study overall: Among the 400 or so donors who were genotyped, 81% fell in the genetic ancestry cluster that is associated with self-reported Caucasian donors.

Findings and caveats of the study: Most subjects had HLA-A and HLA-B alleles reportedly predicted accurately by TCR beta sequences.

A word on this clone: No antigen is known for it.

The V end lost 3 bases, the J end lost 7 bases, and 21 bases lay between the germline ends. The CDR3 runs to 16 residues. The germline V gene encodes CDR1 ENHRY and CDR2 SYGVKD. The PCR ran on 60 Vbeta and 13 Jbeta primers. Generated by immunoSEQ multiplex PCR, the TCRdb table keeps only in-frame clones and is missing some. The sample holds more than 80,000 clones, over 60% seen once. J is TRBJ1-2 and V is TRBV10-3; D might be TRBD1 (6 bases). Source material: PBMCs. The origin of this receptor is a human donor in good health. The chain's CDR3 is CAISDPVPSGEGGYTF. For the CDR3, the DNA is TGTGCCATCAGTGACCCGGTCCCCTCAGGGGAGGGTGGCTACACCTTC.